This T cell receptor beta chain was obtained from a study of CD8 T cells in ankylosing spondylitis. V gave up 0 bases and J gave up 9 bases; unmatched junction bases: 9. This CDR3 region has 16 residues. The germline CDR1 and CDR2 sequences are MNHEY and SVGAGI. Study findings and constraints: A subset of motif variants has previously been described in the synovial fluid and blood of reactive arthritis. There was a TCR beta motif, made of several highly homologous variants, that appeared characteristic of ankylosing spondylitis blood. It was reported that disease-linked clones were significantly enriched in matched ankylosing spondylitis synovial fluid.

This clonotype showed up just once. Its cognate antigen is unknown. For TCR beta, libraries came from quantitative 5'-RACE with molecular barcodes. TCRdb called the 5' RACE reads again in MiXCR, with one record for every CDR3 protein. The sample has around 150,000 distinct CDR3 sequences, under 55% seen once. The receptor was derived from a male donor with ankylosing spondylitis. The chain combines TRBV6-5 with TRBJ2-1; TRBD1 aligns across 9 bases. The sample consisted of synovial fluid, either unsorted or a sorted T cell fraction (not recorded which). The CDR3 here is CASSYSTGGYHGEQFF. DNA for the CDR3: TGTGCCAGCAGTTACTCGACAGGGGGTTATCATGGTGAGCAGTTCTTC.